This TCR beta chain was recovered during a study of T cell changes during pregnancy in multiple sclerosis. The method was immunoSEQ multiplex PCR; TCRdb's version includes in-frame clones alone and lacks a portion of them. The sample lists some 39,000 clones, more than 75% occurring once. Germline CDR1 reads SGHNT; CDR2 reads YENEEA. This CDR3 region has 17 residues. Trimming stripped 2 bases from V and 5 bases from J, with 18 bases between. The specimen was CD4+ T cells from peripheral blood mononuclear cells, collected in the second trimester of pregnancy. The chain uses TRBV11-3 and TRBJ2-2, with D possibly TRBD1 on 6 matching bases. This clonotype was obtained from a female donor in good health, enrolled as a control in a pregnancy study. The CDR3 sequence is CASSLISDRGGTGELFF. CDR3 DNA sequence: TGTGCCAGCAGCTTAATTTCGGACAGAGGGGGAACCGGGGAGCTGTTTTTT.